This T cell receptor beta chain came from a study of shared clonotypes between healthy human individuals (dated by TCRdb to 2019 to 2021). With regard to the full study: A couple of women and three men aged 18 to 49 years were included in the cohort. The study deeply sequenced blood TCR repertoires of about five healthy adults to estimate repertoire size and the extent of clonotype sharing between individuals. To increase sequencing depth and limit assay-specific biases, different laboratories used diverse techniques to prepare libraries and sequence TCR repertoires. Leukapheresis yielded between about 0.85 and 10 billion PBMCs per donor. Paper-wide results and their limitations: Sampling was restricted to blood, and TCR repertoires in tissue are likely to differ from TCR repertoires in blood. Based on pairwise subsampling, the degree of clonotype sharing among donors was expected to be affected by sequencing depth. Because the study included a small number of donors, the genetic and exposure-history diversity represented was limited.

The donors were healthy, HIV-negative adults who had no recently reported acute infections or vaccinations. All donors were Caucasian adults living in Nashville, Tennessee, USA. For unsorted samples, 84 million or so PBMCs were counted, and genomic DNA was extracted using the QIAamp DNA Blood Mini kit. Blood was obtained by leukapheresis, after which PBMCs were separated by Ficoll-Histopaque density gradient centrifugation and cryopreserved in liquid nitrogen vapor phase. Using the deep immunoSEQ assay, TCR CDR3 regions were amplified from genomic DNA by multiplex PCR. Genomic DNA extracted from each cell subset was distributed evenly over all wells of several immunoSEQ 96-well plates, and each plate served as one replicate. For unsorted PBMC, approximately 0.3 ug genomic DNA, equal to 32,000 or so T cell genomes, was loaded into each replicate PCR. Unsorted PBMC genomic DNA was sequenced across ten immunoSEQ deep assay plates. Purified libraries were measured with a Qubit 3.0 fluorometer, size-checked on a Bioanalyzer 2100, and measured again with the KAPA Library Quantification kit. Every immunoSEQ 96-well plate was sequenced on a separate single-read 150-cycle Illumina NextSeq 550 flow cell. In the original analysis: Because the immunoSEQ output included only junctional sequences and no quality scores, the filtering could not be the same as the filtering used for full-length reads. To assign V/J genes and CDR3, sequences were annotated using PyIR, a Python wrapper for IgBLAST v1.9, with IMGT germline references. Reads were filtered out if the reads had weak V/J assignments (E-value above 1e-6), no CDR3, stop codons, out-of-frame junctions, or ambiguous translated residues. V3J clonotypes were defined as sequences sharing the same inferred V gene, J gene, and CDR3 amino acid sequence. Percentage overlap between repertoires was computed as shared unique clonotypes divided by the size of the smaller repertoire. RTK rarefaction, the Chao1 estimator, and Recon v2.1 estimates of unobserved clonotypes were used to assess repertoire richness. TCRdb limited this immuneACCESS table to in-frame rearrangements with V and J called. A share of clones is missing; checked studies link under half to unresolved V genes, and the rest is unexplained. The V and J calls and clone size are taken from that table; D and trimming were inferred from the DNA. This sample gives about 480,000 clones in total; 75% to 80% of them show up just once. The leading ten clones occupy under 15% of the sample.

This clone was detected only once. It lacks a known antigen. No base-level quality is on record; no much larger clone is a single base apart. Ends trimmed: V by 5 bases, J by 4 bases; bases unmatched to a gene: 7. From its cysteine to its phenylalanine, the CDR3 spans 15 amino acids. Of all the DNA, just the CDR3 is kept, 45 bases in frame from base 1. CDR1 and CDR2 are drawn from the germline V gene (reference sequence): LNHDA, SQIVND. The source of this sequence is a woman between 40 and 50 years old in good health. Some clones in this sample may be carry-over from other donors' samples. The chain uses TRBV19 and TRBJ2-1; the central 8 bases match TRBD1. The sequencing sample was made of PBMCs. At the DNA level, the sequence is TGTGCCAGTAGTCGAACGGACAGGGAATACAATGAGCAGTTCTTC. It translates to CASSRTDREYNEQFF.